This T cell receptor (beta chain) was recovered during a study of blood T cell repertoires in COVID-19. Sequencing was performed with immunoSEQ multiplex PCR; in TCRdb, only in-frame clones are kept and a portion is missing. This table holds some 200,000 clones, over 80% found once. Per the germline V gene, CDR1 is LGHDT and CDR2 is YNNKEL (reference sequence). The V and J ends lost 1 base and 4 bases respectively, with 11 bases between them. The CDR3 has 14 amino acids. This chain joins TRBV3-1 (or the pseudogene TRBV3-2) and TRBJ2-7, with D perhaps matching TRBD1 (6 bases). Sequenced sample: PBMCs or T cells enriched from blood (not recorded which). The receptor was isolated from a man aged 18 to 30 with acute COVID-19. The DNA of the CDR3 is TGTGCCAGCAGCCAAGGGACAGTGGCTTACGAGCAGTACTTC. This gives the protein CASSQGTVAYEQYF.